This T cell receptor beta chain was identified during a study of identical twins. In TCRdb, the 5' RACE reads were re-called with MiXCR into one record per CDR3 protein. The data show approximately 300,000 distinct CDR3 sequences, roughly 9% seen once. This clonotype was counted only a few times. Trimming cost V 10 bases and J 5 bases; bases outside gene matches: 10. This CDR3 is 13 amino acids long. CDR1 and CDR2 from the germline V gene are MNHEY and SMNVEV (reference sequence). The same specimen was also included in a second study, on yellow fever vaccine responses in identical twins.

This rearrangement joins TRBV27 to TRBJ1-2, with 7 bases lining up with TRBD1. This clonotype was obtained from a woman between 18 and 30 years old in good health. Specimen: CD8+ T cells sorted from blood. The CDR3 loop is CATKPGGPYGYTF. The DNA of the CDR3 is TGTGCCACCAAACCAGGGGGTCCTTATGGCTACACCTTC.